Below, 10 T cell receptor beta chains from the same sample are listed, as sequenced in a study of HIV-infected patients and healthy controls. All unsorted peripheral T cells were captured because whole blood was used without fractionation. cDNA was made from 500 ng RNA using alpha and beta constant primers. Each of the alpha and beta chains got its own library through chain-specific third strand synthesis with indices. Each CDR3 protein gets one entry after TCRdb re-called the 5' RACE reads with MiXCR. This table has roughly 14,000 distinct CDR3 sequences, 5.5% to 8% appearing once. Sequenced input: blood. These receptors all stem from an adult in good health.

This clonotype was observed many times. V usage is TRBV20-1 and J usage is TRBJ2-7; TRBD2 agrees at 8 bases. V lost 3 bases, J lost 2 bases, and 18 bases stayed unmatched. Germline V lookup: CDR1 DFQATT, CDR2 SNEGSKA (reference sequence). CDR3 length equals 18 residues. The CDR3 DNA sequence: TGCAGTGCTAGCGGGGTTCTAGCGGCGACTAGCGATACCTACGAGCAGTACTTC. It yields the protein CSASGVLAATSDTYEQYF.

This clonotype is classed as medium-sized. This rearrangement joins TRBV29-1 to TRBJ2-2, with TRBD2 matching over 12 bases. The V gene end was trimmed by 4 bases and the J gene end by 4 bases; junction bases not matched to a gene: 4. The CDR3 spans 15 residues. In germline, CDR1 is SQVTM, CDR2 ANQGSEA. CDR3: CSVGLAGGPTGELFF. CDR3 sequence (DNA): TGCAGCGTTGGGCTAGCGGGAGGGCCCACCGGGGAGCTGTTTTTT.

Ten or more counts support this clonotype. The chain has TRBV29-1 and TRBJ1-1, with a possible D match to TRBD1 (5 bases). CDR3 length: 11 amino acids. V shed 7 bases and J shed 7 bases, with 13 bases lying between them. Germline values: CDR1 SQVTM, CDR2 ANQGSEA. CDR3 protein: CSGRVLGEAFF. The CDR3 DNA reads TGCAGCGGCAGGGTTCTGGGTGAAGCTTTCTTT.

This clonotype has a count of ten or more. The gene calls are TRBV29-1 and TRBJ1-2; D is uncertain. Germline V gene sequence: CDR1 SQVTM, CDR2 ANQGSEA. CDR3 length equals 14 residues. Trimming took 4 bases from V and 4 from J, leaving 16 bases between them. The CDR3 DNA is TGCAGCGTTGCTTCCCCTGACCCTTTCTATGGCTACACCTTC. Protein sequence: CSVASPDPFYGYTF.

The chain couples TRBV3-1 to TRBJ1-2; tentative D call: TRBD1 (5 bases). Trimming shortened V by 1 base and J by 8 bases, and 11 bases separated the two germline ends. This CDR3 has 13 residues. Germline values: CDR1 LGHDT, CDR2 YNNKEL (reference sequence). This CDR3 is CASSQAGTRGYTF. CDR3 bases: TGTGCCAGCAGCCAAGCGGGGACTCGCGGCTACACCTTC.

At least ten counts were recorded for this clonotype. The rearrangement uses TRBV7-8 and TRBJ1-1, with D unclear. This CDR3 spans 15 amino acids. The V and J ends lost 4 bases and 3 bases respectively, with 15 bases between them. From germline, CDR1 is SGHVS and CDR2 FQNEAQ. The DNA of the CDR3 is TGTGCCAGCAGCTCCCGGACCGTTAGTGACACTGAAGCTTTCTTT. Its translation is CASSSRTVSDTEAFF.

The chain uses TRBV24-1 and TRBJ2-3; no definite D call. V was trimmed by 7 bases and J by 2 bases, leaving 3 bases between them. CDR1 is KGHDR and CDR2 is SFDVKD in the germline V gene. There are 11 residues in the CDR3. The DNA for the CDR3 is TGTGCCACCAGAGACACAGATACGCAGTATTTT. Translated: CATRDTDTQYF.

The DNA for the CDR3 is TGTGCCACCAGCAGAGAATTGGTGCCAGCCCGTCGGGAGACCCAGTACTTC. Residues: CATSRELVPARRETQYF. V usage is TRBV15 and J usage is TRBJ2-5; D gene uncertain. V was shortened by 0 bases and J by 5 bases, with 19 bases between the two germline ends. CDR1 and CDR2 (germline): LNHNV, YYDKDF (reference sequence). CDR3 size: 17 residues.

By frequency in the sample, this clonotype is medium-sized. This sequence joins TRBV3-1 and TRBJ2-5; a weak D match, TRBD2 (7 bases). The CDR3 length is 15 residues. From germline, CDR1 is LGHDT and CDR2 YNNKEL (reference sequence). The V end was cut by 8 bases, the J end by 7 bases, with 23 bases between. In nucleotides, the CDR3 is TGTGCCAGCGCCAGGACAGAAGCGGGGTCGGGGACCCAGTACTTC. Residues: CASARTEAGSGTQYF.

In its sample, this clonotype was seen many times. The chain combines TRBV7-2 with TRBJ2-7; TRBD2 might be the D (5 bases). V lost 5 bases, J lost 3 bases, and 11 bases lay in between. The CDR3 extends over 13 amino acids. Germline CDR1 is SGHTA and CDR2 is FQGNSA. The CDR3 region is CASSPRAGYEQYF. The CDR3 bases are TGTGCCAGCAGCCCGAGGGCCGGCTACGAGCAGTACTTC.